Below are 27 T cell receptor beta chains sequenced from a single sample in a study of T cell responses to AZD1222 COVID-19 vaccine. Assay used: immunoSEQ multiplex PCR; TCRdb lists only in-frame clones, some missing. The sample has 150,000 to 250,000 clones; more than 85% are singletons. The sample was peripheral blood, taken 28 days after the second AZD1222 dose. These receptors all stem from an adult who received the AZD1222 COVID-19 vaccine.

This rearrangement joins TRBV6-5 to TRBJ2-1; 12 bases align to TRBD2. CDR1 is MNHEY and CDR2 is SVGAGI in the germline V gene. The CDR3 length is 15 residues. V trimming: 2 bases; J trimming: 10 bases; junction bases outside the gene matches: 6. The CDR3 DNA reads TGTGCCAGCAGTTACGTGCTAGCGGGAGGGGCCGAGCAGTTCTTC. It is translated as CASSYVLAGGAEQFF.

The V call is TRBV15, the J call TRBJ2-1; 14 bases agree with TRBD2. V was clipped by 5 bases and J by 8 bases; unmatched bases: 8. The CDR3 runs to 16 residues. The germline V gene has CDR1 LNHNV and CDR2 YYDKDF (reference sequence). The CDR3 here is CATSRPGLAGVHEQFF. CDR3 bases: TGTGCCACCAGCCGACCGGGACTAGCGGGAGTTCATGAGCAGTTCTTC. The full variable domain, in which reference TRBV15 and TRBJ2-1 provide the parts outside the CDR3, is DAMVIQNPRYQVTQFGKPVTLSCSQTLNHNVMYWYQQKSSQAPKLLFHYYDKDFNNEADTPDNFQSRRPNTSFCFLDIRSPGLGDTAMYLCATSRPGLAGVHEQFFGPGTRLTVL.

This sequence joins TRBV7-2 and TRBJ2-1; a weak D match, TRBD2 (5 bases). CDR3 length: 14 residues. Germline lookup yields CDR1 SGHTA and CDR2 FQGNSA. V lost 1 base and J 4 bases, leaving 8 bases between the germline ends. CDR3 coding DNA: TGTGCCAGCAGCTTAGACGGGATTTACAATGAGCAGTTCTTC. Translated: CASSLDGIYNEQFF.

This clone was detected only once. The CDR3 coding sequence is TGTGCCAGCAGCTTAGTTCAAGGGGCGGATGGCTACACCTTC. It codes for CASSLVQGADGYTF. J is TRBJ1-2 and V is TRBV7-9, with D possibly matching TRBD1 (5 bases). Trimming shortened V by 1 base and J by 6 bases, and 12 bases separated the two germline ends. The germline gives CDR1 SEHNR, CDR2 FQNEAQ (reference sequence). The CDR3 sequence is 14 residues long.

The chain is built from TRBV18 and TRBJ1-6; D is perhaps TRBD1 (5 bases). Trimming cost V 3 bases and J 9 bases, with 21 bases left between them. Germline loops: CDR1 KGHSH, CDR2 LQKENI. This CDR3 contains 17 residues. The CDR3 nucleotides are TGTGCCAGCTCACCTCCCGGGACCCTCAGTCGAATTTCACCCCTCCACTTT. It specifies CASSPPGTLSRISPLHF.

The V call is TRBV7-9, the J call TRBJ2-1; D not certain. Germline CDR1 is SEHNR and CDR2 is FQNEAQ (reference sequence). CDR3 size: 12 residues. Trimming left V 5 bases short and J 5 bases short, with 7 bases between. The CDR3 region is CASSTRNNEQFF. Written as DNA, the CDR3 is TGTGCCAGCAGCACAAGAAACAATGAGCAGTTCTTC.

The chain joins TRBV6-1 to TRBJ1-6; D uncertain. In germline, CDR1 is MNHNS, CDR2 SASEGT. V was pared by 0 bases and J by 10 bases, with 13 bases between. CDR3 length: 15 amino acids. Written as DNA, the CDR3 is TGTGCCAGCAGTGAAGCCCCGGAGGGTTGGTCACCCCTCCACTTT. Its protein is CASSEAPEGWSPLHF.

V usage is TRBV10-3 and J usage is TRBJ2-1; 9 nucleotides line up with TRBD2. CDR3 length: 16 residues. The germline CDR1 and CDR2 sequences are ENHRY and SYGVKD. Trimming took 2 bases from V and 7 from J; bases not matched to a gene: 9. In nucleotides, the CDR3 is TGTGCCATCAGTGAGGAACCAGCGGGAGGCGTAAATGAGCAGTTCTTC. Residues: CAISEEPAGGVNEQFF.

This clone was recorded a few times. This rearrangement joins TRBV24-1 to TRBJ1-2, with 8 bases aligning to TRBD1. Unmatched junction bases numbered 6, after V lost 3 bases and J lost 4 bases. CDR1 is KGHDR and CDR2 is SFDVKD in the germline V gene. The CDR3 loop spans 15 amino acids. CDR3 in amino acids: CATSDASDRGYGYTF. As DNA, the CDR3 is TGTGCCACCAGTGATGCATCTGACAGGGGCTATGGCTACACCTTC.

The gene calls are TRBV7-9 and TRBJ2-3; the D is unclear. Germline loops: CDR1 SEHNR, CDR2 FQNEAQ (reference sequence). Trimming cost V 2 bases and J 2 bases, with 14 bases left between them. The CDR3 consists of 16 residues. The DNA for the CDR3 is TGTGCCAGCAGCTTAATGGCAACCCTAAACACAGATACGCAGTATTTT. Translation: CASSLMATLNTDTQYF.

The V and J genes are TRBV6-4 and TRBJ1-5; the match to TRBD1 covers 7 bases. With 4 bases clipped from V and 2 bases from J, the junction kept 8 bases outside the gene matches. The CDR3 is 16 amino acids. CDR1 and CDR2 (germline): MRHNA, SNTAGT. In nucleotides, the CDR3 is TGTGCCAGCAGTGTCTCACACGACAGGGGCAATCAGCCCCAGCATTTT. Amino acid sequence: CASSVSHDRGNQPQHF.

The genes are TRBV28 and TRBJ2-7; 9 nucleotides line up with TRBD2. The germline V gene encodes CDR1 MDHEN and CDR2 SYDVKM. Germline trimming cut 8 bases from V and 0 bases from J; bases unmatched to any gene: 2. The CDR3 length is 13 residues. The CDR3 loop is CASLSGSSYEQYF. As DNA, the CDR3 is TGTGCCAGCCTTAGCGGGAGCTCCTACGAGCAGTACTTC.

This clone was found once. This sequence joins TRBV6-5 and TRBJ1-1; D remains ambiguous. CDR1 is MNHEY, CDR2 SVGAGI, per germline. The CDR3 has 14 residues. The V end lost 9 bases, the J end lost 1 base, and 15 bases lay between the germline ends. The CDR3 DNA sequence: TGTGCCAGGCGACGGCCGGGTGGGAACACTGAAGCTTTCTTT. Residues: CARRRPGGNTEAFF.

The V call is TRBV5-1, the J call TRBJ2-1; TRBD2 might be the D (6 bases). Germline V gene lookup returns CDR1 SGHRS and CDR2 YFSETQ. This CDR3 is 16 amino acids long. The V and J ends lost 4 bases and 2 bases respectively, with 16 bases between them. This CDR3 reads CASSPTGDHTYNEQFF. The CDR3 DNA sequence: TGCGCCAGCAGCCCCACGGGGGACCATACCTACAATGAGCAGTTCTTC. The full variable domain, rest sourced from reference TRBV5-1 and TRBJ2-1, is KAGVTQTPRYLIKTRGQQVTLSCSPISGHRSVSWYQQTPGQGLQFLFEYFSETQRNKGNFPGRFSGRQFSNSRSEMNVSTLELGDSALYLCASSPTGDHTYNEQFFGPGTRLTVL.

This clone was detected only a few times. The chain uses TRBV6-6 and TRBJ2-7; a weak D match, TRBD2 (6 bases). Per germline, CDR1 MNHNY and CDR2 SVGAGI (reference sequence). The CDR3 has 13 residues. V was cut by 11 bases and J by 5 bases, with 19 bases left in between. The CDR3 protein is CAARLGEVNEQYF. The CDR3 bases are TGTGCCGCCCGTTTGGGGGAGGTCAACGAGCAGTACTTC.

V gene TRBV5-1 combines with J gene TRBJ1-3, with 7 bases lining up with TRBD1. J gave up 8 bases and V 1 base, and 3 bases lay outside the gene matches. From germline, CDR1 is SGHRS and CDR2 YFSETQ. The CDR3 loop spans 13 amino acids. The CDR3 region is CASSLRTGYTIYF. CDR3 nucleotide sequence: TGCGCCAGCAGCTTGAGGACAGGATACACCATATATTTT.

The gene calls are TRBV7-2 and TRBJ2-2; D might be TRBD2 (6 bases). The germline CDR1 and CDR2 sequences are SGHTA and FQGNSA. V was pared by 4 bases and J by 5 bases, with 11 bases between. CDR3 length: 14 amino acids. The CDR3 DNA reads TGTGCCAGCAGCTACAGCGGAGGGACCGGGGAGCTGTTTTTT. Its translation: CASSYSGGTGELFF. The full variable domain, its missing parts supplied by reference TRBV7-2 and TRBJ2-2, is GAGVSQSPSNKVTEKGKDVELRCDPISGHTALYWYRQSLGQGLEFLIYFQGNSAPDKSGLPSDRFSAERTGGSVSTLTIQRTQQEDSAVYLCASSYSGGTGELFFGEGSRLTVL.

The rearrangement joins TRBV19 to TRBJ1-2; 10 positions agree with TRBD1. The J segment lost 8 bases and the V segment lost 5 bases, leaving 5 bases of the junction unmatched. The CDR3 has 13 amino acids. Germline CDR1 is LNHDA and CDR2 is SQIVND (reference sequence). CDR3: CASSWDRGWGYTF. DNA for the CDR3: TGTGCCAGTAGTTGGGACAGGGGATGGGGCTACACCTTC.

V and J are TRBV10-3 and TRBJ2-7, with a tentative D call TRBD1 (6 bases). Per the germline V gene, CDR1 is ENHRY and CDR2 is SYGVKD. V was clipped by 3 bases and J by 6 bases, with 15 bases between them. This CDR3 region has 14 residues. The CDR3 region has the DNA TGTGCCATCAGTGACAGGGGCCACGAAGGCGAGCAGTACTTC. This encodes CAISDRGHEGEQYF.

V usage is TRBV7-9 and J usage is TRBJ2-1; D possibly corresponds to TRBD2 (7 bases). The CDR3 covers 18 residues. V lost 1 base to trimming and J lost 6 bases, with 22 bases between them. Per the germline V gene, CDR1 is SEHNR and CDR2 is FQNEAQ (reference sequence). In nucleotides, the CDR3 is TGTGCCAGCAGCTTAGAGGCTAGGGGGAGGGCCCGACGCAATGAGCAGTTCTTC. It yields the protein CASSLEARGRARRNEQFF.

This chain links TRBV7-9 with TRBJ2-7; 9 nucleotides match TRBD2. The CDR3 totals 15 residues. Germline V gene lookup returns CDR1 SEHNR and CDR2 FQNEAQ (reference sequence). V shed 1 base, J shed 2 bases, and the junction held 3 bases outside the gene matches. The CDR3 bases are TGTGCCAGCAGCTTAGGAGCGGGAGGCACCTACGAGCAGTACTTC. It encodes CASSLGAGGTYEQYF.

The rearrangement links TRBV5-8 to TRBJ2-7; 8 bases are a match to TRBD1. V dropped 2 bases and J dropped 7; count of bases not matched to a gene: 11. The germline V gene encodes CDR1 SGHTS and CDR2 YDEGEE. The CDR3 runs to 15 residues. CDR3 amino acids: CASSFGWAGGEEQYF. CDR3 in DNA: TGTGCCAGCAGCTTTGGTTGGGCAGGGGGCGAAGAGCAGTACTTC.

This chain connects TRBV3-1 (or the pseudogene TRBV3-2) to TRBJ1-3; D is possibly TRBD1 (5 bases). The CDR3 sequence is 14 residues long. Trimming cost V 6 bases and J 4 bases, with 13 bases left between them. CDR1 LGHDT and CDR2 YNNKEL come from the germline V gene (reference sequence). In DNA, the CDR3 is TGTGCCAGCAGTCGATCCGGGGGGGGAAACACCATATATTTT. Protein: CASSRSGGGNTIYF.

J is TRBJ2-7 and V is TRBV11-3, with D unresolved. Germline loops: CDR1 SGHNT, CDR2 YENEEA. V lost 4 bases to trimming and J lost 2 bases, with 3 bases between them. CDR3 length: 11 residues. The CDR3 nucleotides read TGTGCCAGCAGCTCCCCCTACGAGCAGTACTTC. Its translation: CASSSPYEQYF.

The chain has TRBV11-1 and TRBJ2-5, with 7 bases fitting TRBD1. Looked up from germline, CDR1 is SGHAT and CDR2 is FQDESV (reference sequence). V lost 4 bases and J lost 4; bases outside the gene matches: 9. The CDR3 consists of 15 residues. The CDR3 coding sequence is TGTGCCAGCAGCTATGGGGGACAGCCCCTAGAGACCCAGTACTTC. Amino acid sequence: CASSYGGQPLETQYF.

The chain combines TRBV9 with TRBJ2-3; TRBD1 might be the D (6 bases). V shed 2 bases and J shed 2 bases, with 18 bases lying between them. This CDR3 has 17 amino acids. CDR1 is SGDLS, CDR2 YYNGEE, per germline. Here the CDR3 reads CASSVHPGHDLTDTQYF. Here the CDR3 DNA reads TGTGCCAGCAGCGTCCACCCGGGACACGATCTCACAGATACGCAGTATTTT.

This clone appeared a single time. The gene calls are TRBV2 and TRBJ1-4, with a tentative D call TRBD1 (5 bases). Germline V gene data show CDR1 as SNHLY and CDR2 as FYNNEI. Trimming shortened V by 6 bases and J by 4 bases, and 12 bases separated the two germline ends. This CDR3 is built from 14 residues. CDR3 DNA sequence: TGTGCCAGCAGGGGGACTGATTATAATGAAAAACTGTTTTTT. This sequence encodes CASRGTDYNEKLFF.